This entry is about one T cell receptor (beta chain). Its cognate antigen is unknown. With 0 bases removed from V and 4 bases from J, the gap between germline ends came to 6 bases. From germline, CDR1 is MGHRA and CDR2 YSYEKL. The CDR3 extends over 13 amino acids. Method: immunoSEQ multiplex PCR; TCRdb's copy keeps in-frame clones and lacks some. This table holds 40,000 to 45,000 clones, 89% found once. This entry is derived from a study of siplizumab effects on memory and regulatory T cells. Study findings and constraints: Naive T cell populations appeared to exhibit greater diversity than memory cells and appeared to be major alloresponse contributors.

Input material: naive CD4+ T cells sorted from blood. This TCR came from a human donor in good health. This chain joins TRBV4-1 and TRBJ1-2; D call uncertain. The CDR3: CASSQEGIYGYTF. The CDR3 DNA follows: TGCGCCAGCAGCCAAGAGGGGATCTATGGCTACACCTTC.